The entry that follows covers one T cell receptor beta chain sequence. This sample is part of a study of shared clonotypes between healthy human individuals. Sequencing used immunoSEQ multiplex PCR; TCRdb keeps in-frame clones, though not all of them. Of more than 2 million clones in the sample, 85% to 95% were seen once. The J segment lost 7 bases and the V segment lost 3 bases, leaving 5 bases of the junction unmatched. Germline V gene sequence: CDR1 KGHSH, CDR2 LQKENI. CDR3 size: 13 residues. The sample comprised naive CD4+ T cells sorted from blood. Subset defined: CD45RA+ positively selected. The chain combines TRBV18 with TRBJ1-1; 7 positions match TRBD1. The source is a man in his late teens or twenties in good health. As DNA, the CDR3 is TGTGCCAGCTCACCGGCGGGACAGAGTGAAGCTTTCTTT. It codes for CASSPAGQSEAFF.